The 7 T cell receptor beta chains in this list originate from one sample, sequenced in a study of Graves' ophthalmopathy and Graves' hyperthyroidism. CDR3 regions of TCR beta were amplified from RNA transcripts. First-round RT-PCR used HTBI primers; second-round multiplex PCR followed. TCRdb ran MiXCR on the multiplex PCR reads and lists one entry per CDR3 protein. Here the sample spans hundreds of thousands of distinct CDR3 sequences, over 40% being singletons. Sequenced sample: peripheral blood. The receptors shown here come from an adult man with Graves' ophthalmopathy.

This clonotype showed up just a few times. CDR3 bases: TGTGCCAGCGCGTCTGGAGTCCGCGGGACCTACGAGCAGTACTTC. This codes for CASASGVRGTYEQYF. The chain joins TRBV13 to TRBJ2-7; the D gene is possibly TRBD2 (6 bases). V was cut by 8 bases and J by 2 bases, with 19 bases left in between. Germline-derived CDR1 and CDR2 are PRHDT and FYEKMQ (reference sequence). The CDR3 contains 15 residues.

Comments on this clonotype: This may stem from a read error, because a much larger clone lies one nucleotide away. The V call is TRBV15, the J call TRBJ2-7; the D call may be TRBD1 or TRBD2 (5 bases each). This CDR3 comprises 14 residues. Looked up from germline, CDR1 is LNHNV and CDR2 is YYDKDF (reference sequence). The V gene lost 10 bases and the J gene lost 7 bases, with 23 bases spanning the gap. CDR3 in DNA: TGTGCCAGCGGAGGAGTGGACTTATCAGGGGAGCAGTACTTC. This sequence encodes CASGGVDLSGEQYF.

The chain has TRBV20-1 and TRBJ1-2; no definite D call. The CDR3 runs 16 residues. Germline CDR1 reads DFQATT; CDR2 reads SNEGSKA (reference sequence). V was shortened by 7 bases and J by 7 bases, with 28 bases between the two germline ends. The CDR3 DNA reads TGCAGTGGGACGAATCCCGCGGCGGGGTTAAAAACTGGCTACACCTTC. It yields the protein CSGTNPAAGLKTGYTF.

Regarding this clonotype: Since a much larger clone is just one base distant, this may be a read error. The chain uses TRBV5-5 and TRBJ2-7, with 7 bases aligning to TRBD1. CDR3 length: 14 amino acids. The germline V gene encodes CDR1 SGHKS and CDR2 YYEKEE (reference sequence). CDR3 sequence: CASSYDRDNYERYF. The CDR3 DNA reads as TGTGCCAGCAGTTACGACAGGGACAACTACGAGCGGTACTTC.

In this sample, this clonotype turned up a few times. The rearrangement joins TRBV7-8 to TRBJ2-7, with 8 bases that match TRBD2. The CDR3 has 16 amino acids. CDR1 and CDR2 from the germline V gene are SGHVS and FQNEAQ. Losses at the gene ends were 1 base for V and 4 bases for J; bases not matched to a gene: 9. Here the CDR3 DNA reads TGTGCCAGCAGCTTAGGTAGCGGGGCCCATGCGTACGAGCAGTACTTC. It translates to CASSLGSGAHAYEQYF.

The CDR3 nucleotides read TGTGCCAGCAGTGAGCCCATAGCGGGGGCGAACACTGAAGCTTTCTTT. Translation: CASSEPIAGANTEAFF. This rearrangement joins TRBV25-1 to TRBJ1-1, with D perhaps TRBD1 (6 bases). Germline CDR1 is MGHDK and CDR2 is SYGVNS. The CDR3 extends over 16 amino acids. The V and J ends lost 3 bases and 1 base respectively, with 15 bases between them.

The chain joins TRBV20-1 to TRBJ1-5; TRBD1 agrees at 8 bases. Germline V gene sequence: CDR1 DFQATT, CDR2 SNEGSKA (reference sequence). This CDR3 is 14 amino acids long. Germline trimming cut 7 bases from V and 3 bases from J; bases unmatched to any gene: 8. In DNA form, the CDR3 reads TGCAGTGTCCCGGGACAGGAGAACAATCAGCCCCAGCATTTT. It translates to CSVPGQENNQPQHF.